This is a list of T cell receptor beta chains from one sample in a study of type 1 regulatory T cells. TCRdb re-called the reads with MiXCR, one entry per CDR3 protein. The data hold 88,000 or so distinct CDR3 sequences, with roughly 30% observed a single time. The sequencing sample was made of CD4+ T cells, either the whole sample or a sorted fraction (not recorded which). These receptors were taken from a human donor in good health. The conserved cysteine and the conserved F or W are not part of the CDR3 here. Fields, in order: J gene, D gene, V gene, CDR3 protein. A D gene is named only where the DNA matches it firmly.

J: TRBJ2-5
D: NA
V: TRBV5-1
CDR3: ASSLFRDETQY

J: TRBJ1-2
D: NA
V: TRBV6-1
CDR3: ASNPSFLGYT

J: TRBJ2-7
D: NA
V: TRBV10-1
CDR3: TSSESASSSSEQY

J: TRBJ1-2
D: TRBD1
V: TRBV27
CDR3: ATRQGAWSNYGYT

J: TRBJ2-3
D: TRBD2
V: TRBV18
CDR3: ASSPLAGGLDDTQY

J: TRBJ2-7
D: NA
V: TRBV5-1
CDR3: ASSTDNYEQY

J: TRBJ2-1
D: TRBD1
V: TRBV5-1
CDR3: ASTRQGAGEQF

J: TRBJ2-4
D: NA
V: TRBV15
CDR3: STSREPSVAKNIQY

J: TRBJ2-7
D: TRBD2
V: TRBV10-3
CDR3: AISDTSGRAEKGPYEQY

J: TRBJ2-5
D: TRBD2
V: TRBV7-2
CDR3: ASSLVSLAGGGQETQY

J: TRBJ2-1
D: TRBD2
V: TRBV19
CDR3: ASRTSGSSYNEQF

J: TRBJ2-3
D: NA
V: TRBV5-8
CDR3: ASSLPGTASDTQY

J: TRBJ1-1
D: NA
V: TRBV29-1
CDR3: SAAPEAF

J: TRBJ1-2
D: NA
V: TRBV5-1
CDR3: ASSPILGGEIYGYT

J: TRBJ2-1
D: NA
V: TRBV29-1
CDR3: SVTTSSYNEQF

J: TRBJ2-1
D: NA
V: TRBV2
CDR3: ASNRPSYNEQF

J: TRBJ2-1
D: NA
V: TRBV4-1
CDR3: ASSSYTAKRF

J: TRBJ2-2
D: NA
V: TRBV29-1
CDR3: SVRRYRDTGELF

J: TRBJ2-1
D: NA
V: TRBV20-1
CDR3: SARVDTRARLAEEYEQF

J: TRBJ2-1
D: TRBD1
V: TRBV5-4
CDR3: ASSPTGGIGDEQF

J: TRBJ2-2
D: NA
V: TRBV2
CDR3: ASTAGITGELF

J: TRBJ2-7
D: TRBD2
V: TRBV20-1
CDR3: SARTSGSAIYEQY

J: TRBJ2-7
D: TRBD1
V: TRBV27
CDR3: ASRRQGPHEQY

J: TRBJ2-1
D: NA
V: TRBV19
CDR3: ASSGEVKNEQF

J: TRBJ2-1
D: TRBD2
V: TRBV20-1
CDR3: SASPAGANEQF

J: TRBJ2-7
D: TRBD2
V: TRBV6-6
CDR3: ASSIAGEHYEQY

J: TRBJ2-7
D: TRBD2
V: TRBV20-1
CDR3: SASNPGTRDEQY

J: TRBJ2-1
D: NA
V: TRBV5-5
CDR3: ASSLDRVSYNEQF

J: TRBJ2-7
D: NA
V: TRBV12-3/TRBV12-4
CDR3: ASSGGNYEQY

J: TRBJ2-1
D: NA
V: TRBV11-2
CDR3: ASSLLGVGEQF

J: TRBJ2-2
D: NA
V: TRBV6-1
CDR3: ASSLGQNTGELF

J: TRBJ2-6
D: TRBD1
V: TRBV3-1
CDR3: ASSQTGGTGANVLT

J: TRBJ2-1
D: NA
V: TRBV7-2
CDR3: ASSFASREQF

J: TRBJ2-3
D: TRBD2
V: TRBV10-3
CDR3: AISAGTSGGPSTDTQY

J: TRBJ2-5
D: NA
V: TRBV6-5
CDR3: ASSYSPGGETQY

J: TRBJ1-6
D: NA
V: TRBV7-8
CDR3: ASSLGGGESSPLH

J: TRBJ2-7
D: TRBD1
V: TRBV11-2
CDR3: ASSSGTGAHYEQY

J: TRBJ2-3
D: NA
V: TRBV7-6
CDR3: ASSSWGDPTTDTQY

J: TRBJ2-7
D: TRBD1
V: TRBV20-1
CDR3: SARRRDRSSYEQY